The 15 T cell receptor beta chains presented below share a single source sample, sequenced in a study of blood T cell repertoires in COVID-19. Assay: immunoSEQ multiplex PCR; the TCRdb copy retains only in-frame clones and omits some. The sample consists of about 170,000 clones, around four fifths of them appearing once. What was sequenced was peripheral blood. These receptors were obtained from a woman between 65 and 79 years old with COVID-19, enrolled during active disease.

This clone was seen only once. The rearrangement links TRBV5-8 to TRBJ2-3; 8 bases align to TRBD2. Germline CDR1 and CDR2: SGHTS and YDEGEE. There are 15 residues in the CDR3. Germline trimming cut 4 bases from V and 5 bases from J; bases unmatched to any gene: 9. The CDR3 coding sequence is TGTGCCAGCAGCCCTTGGCCTAGCGGGCTAGATACGCAGTATTTT. This translates into CASSPWPSGLDTQYF.

This rearrangement joins TRBV11-1 to TRBJ2-2; D is possibly TRBD2 (6 bases). V was trimmed by 6 bases and J by 5 bases, leaving 16 bases between them. This CDR3 has 15 residues. Per the germline V gene, CDR1 is SGHAT and CDR2 is FQDESV (reference sequence). The CDR3: CASRPTFSGTGELFF. CDR3 bases: TGTGCCAGCAGACCTACCTTTAGCGGTACCGGGGAGCTGTTTTTT.

The gene calls are TRBV5-1 and TRBJ1-1; D gene unclear. From germline, CDR1 is SGHRS and CDR2 YFSETQ. The V end was cut by 4 bases, the J end by 1 base, with 29 bases between. This CDR3 spans 20 amino acids. The CDR3 protein is CASSDLPSTIAGAENTEAFF. The CDR3 DNA follows: TGCGCCAGCAGCGATCTCCCATCAACTATCGCGGGAGCCGAGAACACTGAAGCTTTCTTT.

This chain's CDR3 is CASSLGGLAGQETQYF. The CDR3 DNA sequence: TGTGCCAGCAGCTTGGGGGGACTAGCGGGGCAAGAGACCCAGTACTTC. This rearrangement joins TRBV5-4 to TRBJ2-5, with 13 bases identical to TRBD2. The CDR3 extends over 16 amino acids. Germline V gene data show CDR1 as SGHNT and CDR2 as YYREEE (reference sequence). With V trimmed by 0 bases and J by 2 bases, 1 base remained unmatched.

The J gene is TRBJ2-2, the V gene TRBV4-1; TRBD2 matches 9 bases. V lost 3 bases, J lost 4 bases, and 9 bases stayed unmatched. Germline-derived CDR1 and CDR2 are MGHRA and YSYEKL. This CDR3 is built from 17 residues. CDR3 residues: CASSQQGGGATTGELFF. The CDR3 DNA reads TGCGCCAGCAGCCAGCAAGGCGGGGGGGCCACCACCGGGGAGCTGTTTTTT.

This chain uses TRBV10-3 with TRBJ2-6, with unresolved D. V lost 10 bases and J lost 0, with 10 bases in between. The CDR3 consists of 14 residues. Per the germline V gene, CDR1 is ENHRY and CDR2 is SYGVKD. Here the CDR3 reads CATPGGSGANVLTF. The CDR3 DNA reads as TGTGCCACTCCCGGCGGCTCTGGGGCCAACGTCCTGACTTTC.

The chain joins TRBV6-1 to TRBJ1-5; 7 bases line up with TRBD1. The CDR3 extends over 13 amino acids. Germline V gives CDR1 MNHNS, CDR2 SASEGT. Trimming took 3 bases from V and 8 from J; bases not matched to a gene: 4. CDR3 sequence (DNA): TGTGCCAGCAGTGACCTCGACAGGGAGCCCCAGCATTTT. Its protein product is CASSDLDREPQHF.

The V call is TRBV2, the J call TRBJ1-1; a weak D match, TRBD1 (5 bases). This CDR3 is built from 14 residues. Looked up from germline, CDR1 is SNHLY and CDR2 is FYNNEI. Trimming pared 6 bases from V and 1 base from J, leaving 12 bases between. The CDR3 DNA reads as TGTGCCAGCAGACCCAGGGCACCGAACACTGAAGCTTTCTTT. The encoded protein is CASRPRAPNTEAFF.

The V gene is TRBV11-2, the J gene TRBJ2-4, with 12 bases aligning to TRBD2. With V trimmed by 2 bases and J by 1 base, 3 bases remained unmatched. The CDR3 spans 17 residues. Germline values: CDR1 SGHAT, CDR2 FQNNGV. Here the CDR3 reads CASSLSLAGGAKNIQYF. Here the CDR3 DNA reads TGTGCCAGCAGCTTAAGTCTAGCGGGGGGGGCCAAAAACATTCAGTACTTC.

J is TRBJ2-1 and V is TRBV5-4; TRBD1 is a possible D gene (6 bases). This CDR3 is 15 amino acids long. V was pared by 2 bases and J by 3 bases, with 12 bases between. Germline V CDR1 and CDR2: SGHNT, YYREEE (reference sequence). In DNA, the CDR3 is TGTGCCAGCAGCTTCAGACAGGAGATCTACAATGAGCAGTTCTTC. It yields the protein CASSFRQEIYNEQFF.

The chain recombines TRBV7-3 with TRBJ2-2; D is undetermined. Germline CDR1 and CDR2: SGHTA and FQGTGA. This CDR3 comprises 14 residues. V shed 8 bases and J shed 4 bases, with 14 bases lying between them. The CDR3 DNA follows: TGTGCCAGCGCTGAAGTGGAGTTCACCGGGGAGCTGTTTTTT. This sequence encodes CASAEVEFTGELFF.

About this clone itself: The same CDR3 can be traced to other DNA sequences in this sample. V gene TRBV10-1 combines with J gene TRBJ2-5; 8 nucleotides match TRBD2. The germline V gene has CDR1 WNHNN and CDR2 SYGVQD (reference sequence). The V and J ends lost 2 bases and 5 bases, in that order; junction bases with no gene match: 34. The CDR3 has 24 amino acids. The CDR3 DNA is TGCGCCAGCAGTGAGGTCTTGTCCCTGTTCTTGCATTCCGGGGGGGTGTGCGTATTTGAGACCCAGTACTTC. Translation: CASSEVLSLFLHSGGVCVFETQYF.

The chain uses TRBV5-5 and TRBJ1-6; 7 nucleotides match TRBD1. The CDR3 loop spans 15 amino acids. Germline V CDR1 and CDR2: SGHKS, YYEKEE (reference sequence). Losses at the gene ends were 3 bases for V and 10 bases for J; bases not matched to a gene: 10. The CDR3 DNA reads TGTGCCAGCAGCTATCGCGGGACAGATGTCTCACCCCTCCACTTT. It encodes CASSYRGTDVSPLHF.

This chain uses TRBV5-6 with TRBJ1-2; weak D call: TRBD1 (6 bases). Trimming cost V 0 bases and J 6 bases, with 18 bases left between them. CDR3 size: 16 residues. Per germline, CDR1 SGHDT and CDR2 YYEEEE. The CDR3 reads CASSLGGPGHTNGYTF. The CDR3 DNA reads TGTGCCAGCAGCTTGGGGGGCCCGGGACACACTAATGGCTACACCTTC.

The gene calls are TRBV6-5 and TRBJ2-1; 7 bases align to TRBD1. The germline V gene encodes CDR1 MNHEY and CDR2 SVGAGI. This CDR3 is built from 14 residues. The V segment lost 4 bases and the J segment 7 bases; nucleotides outside the gene matches: 7. CDR3 DNA sequence: TGTGCCAGCAGTTCGACAGGGAAGACGAATGAGCAGTTCTTC. It is translated as CASSSTGKTNEQFF.